The clone carrying this TCR beta chain was found a few times. Its target is not known. Authors of the study amplified TCR beta CDR3 regions from RNA transcripts. HTBI primers drove first-round RT-PCR of the TCR CDR3. TCRdb fed the multiplex PCR reads into MiXCR, producing one record per CDR3 protein. The sample holds more than 550,000 distinct CDR3 sequences; about 19% are singletons and the top ten take 16%. The V and J ends lost 6 bases and 4 bases respectively, with 13 bases between them. The CDR3 runs 12 residues. CDR1 and CDR2 from the germline V gene are DFQATT and SNEGSKA (reference sequence). These data are taken from a study of T cells in Graves' hyperthyroidism and ophthalmopathy. Background on the study: The initial diagnosis was the point when peripheral blood was collected, ahead of any treatment.

At first hyperthyroidism diagnosis, before any ophthalmopathy symptoms, the blood sample was collected. Isolation of PBMCs was performed on approximately 10 ml fresh peripheral blood. Study-wide results and limits: A model built on 13 V-J features separated ophthalmopathy from stable hyperthyroidism.

The source material was blood. The origin of this receptor is a woman aged 45-65 years with Graves' hyperthyroidism that later progressed to Graves' ophthalmopathy. The V call is TRBV20-1, the J call TRBJ2-7; possibly TRBD2 for D (6 bases). The CDR3 nucleotides read TGCAGTGCCAGAACTAGCACGTACGAGCAGTACTTC. It encodes CSARTSTYEQYF.